Detailed here is one TCR beta chain. V was clipped by 0 bases and J by 4 bases, with 7 bases between them. Germline CDR1 is LNHDA and CDR2 is SQIVND (reference sequence). The CDR3 extends over 14 amino acids. The data belong to a study of blood T cell repertoires in COVID-19. Produced via immunoSEQ multiplex PCR; TCRdb's table is partial and in-frame only. The sample includes about 310,000 clones, roughly nine tenths of them seen just once. This sequence originates from a woman in her 30s who had recovered from COVID-19. The sequenced sample was PBMCs or T cells enriched from blood (not recorded which). The chain carries TRBV19 and TRBJ1-5; unclear D gene. The CDR3 loop reads CASSIEQANQPQHF. In DNA, the CDR3 is TGTGCCAGTAGTATAGAGCAGGCTAATCAGCCCCAGCATTTT.